Presented here are 4 T cell receptor beta chains from one specimen sequenced in a study of multiple sclerosis patients with progressive multifocal leukoencephalopathy. Generated by immunoSEQ multiplex PCR, the TCRdb table keeps only in-frame clones and is missing some. The profile shows 25,000 to 30,000 clones, roughly 89% of them singletons. Time point given: approximately 12 months of natalizumab therapy. The input for sequencing was PBMCs, taken from a patient treated with natalizumab. The receptors were sampled from a human donor with multiple sclerosis.

V gene TRBV11-2 combines with J gene TRBJ2-7; 9 nucleotides align to TRBD1. The CDR3 runs to 14 residues. V was pared by 5 bases and J by 3 bases, with 5 bases of the junction left unmatched. Per germline, CDR1 SGHAT and CDR2 FQNNGV. In DNA form, the CDR3 reads TGTGCCAGCAGCCGAGGACAGGGGCGCTACGAGCAGTACTTC. Protein: CASSRGQGRYEQYF. Drawing the rest from reference TRBV11-2 and TRBJ2-7, the complete variable domain is EAGVAQSPRYKIIEKRQSVAFWCNPISGHATLYWYQQILGQGPKLLIQFQNNGVVDDSQLPKDRFSAERLKGVDSTLKIQPAKLEDSAVYLCASSRGQGRYEQYFGPGTRLTVT.

Note on this clone: Given the absence of the conserved phenylalanine or tryptophan at the CDR3 end, a read error is likely. The chain carries TRBV30 and TRBJ2-7; 10 positions match TRBD2. The germline gives CDR1 GTSNPN, CDR2 SVGIG (reference sequence). Trimming took 1 base from V and 4 from J; bases not matched to a gene: 4. This CDR3 spans 14 amino acids. CDR3 DNA: TGTGCCTGGAGTGGGAGCGGGGGGGTATACGAGCAGTACCTC. This sequence encodes CAWSGSGGVYEQYL.

The chain couples TRBV6-1 to TRBJ2-1; 11 bases are a match to TRBD2. The CDR3 runs 15 residues. V lost 1 base, J lost 12 bases, and 8 bases stayed unmatched. CDR1 is MNHNS, CDR2 SASEGT, per germline. The CDR3 nucleotides are TGTGCCAGCAGTGAAGGACTAGCGGGGCCGGGCGTGCAGTTCTTC. This sequence encodes CASSEGLAGPGVQFF.

The chain links TRBV10-3 to TRBJ1-1; no clear D. This CDR3 is 12 amino acids long. The V gene's germline CDR1 is ENHRY and CDR2 SYGVKD. Deletions cut 4 bases from V and 2 bases from J, with 5 bases between. CDR3 DNA: TGTGCCATCAGTGTCGGAAACACTGAAGCTTTCTTT. Amino acid sequence: CAISVGNTEAFF.